The rows below give T cell receptor beta chains drawn from one sample of a study of blood T cell repertoires in COVID-19. The assay was immunoSEQ multiplex PCR, and TCRdb's table has in-frame clones only and misses some. The sample shows around 270,000 clones, approximately 89% of them seen only once. Specimen: peripheral blood. Receptor source: a woman aged 45-65 years with acute or convalescent COVID-19. Each CDR3 is given with its conserved first and last residue. Fields, in order: V gene, J gene, D gene, CDR3 length, clone size, CDR3 DNA, CDR3 protein. The D gene is left open where the match is weak. Expanded clones are given a class, and other clones once, few, many or no size at all.

TRBV2	TRBJ1-1	NA	12	NA	TGTGCCAGCGGCCGCGGCTTCACTGAAGCTTTCTTT	CASGRGFTEAFF
TRBV7-9	TRBJ1-5	NA	13	NA	TGTGCCAGCAGCTTAGCGCGTAGCCAGCCCCAGCATTTT	CASSLARSQPQHF
TRBV10-1	TRBJ2-5	NA	14	NA	TGCGCCAGCAGCCTCCCCAGGAGGAAAGAGACCCAGTACTTC	CASSLPRRKETQYF
TRBV7-3	TRBJ1-2	TRBD1	13	NA	TGTGCCAGCAGCCCGGGACAGCTCTATGGCTACACCTTC	CASSPGQLYGYTF
TRBV4-1	TRBJ2-2	TRBD1	14	NA	TGCGCCAGCAGCCCCAGGGGGCCGACCGGGGAGCTGTTTTTT	CASSPRGPTGELFF
TRBV4-1	TRBJ2-5	TRBD2	15	few	TGCGCCAGCAGCCGAGGACTAGTCGGTCTAGAGACCCAGTACTTC	CASSRGLVGLETQYF
TRBV2	TRBJ1-2	NA	15	NA	TGTGCCAGCAGTGATGGACAGATCCTACTCTATGGCTACACCTTC	CASSDGQILLYGYTF
TRBV9	TRBJ1-5	NA	15	once	TGTGCCAGCAGCGTTTCGGGGAATAGCAATCAGCCCCAGCATTTT	CASSVSGNSNQPQHF
TRBV6-1	TRBJ2-7	TRBD2	16	NA	TGTGCCAGCAGTGTCTCCGGGACTAGCGGGAGAGTCGAGCAGTACTTC	CASSVSGTSGRVEQYF
TRBV28	TRBJ2-7	TRBD2	12	NA	TGTGCCAGCAGCCTCACTAGCGGGAACTACTACTTC	CASSLTSGNYYF
TRBV28	TRBJ2-7	NA	14	NA	TGTGCCAGCAGTTTCCGGACAAGTGCCTACGAGCAGTACTTC	CASSFRTSAYEQYF
TRBV29-1	TRBJ2-7	TRBD2	15	NA	TGCAGCGCCTCCGGCACTAGCGGGAGGGCCGGGGAGCAGTACTTC	CSASGTSGRAGEQYF
TRBV27	TRBJ1-4	TRBD1	16	NA	TGTGCCAGCAGTCGGCCCAGGGGGCTTGCTAATGAAAAACTGTTTTTT	CASSRPRGLANEKLFF
TRBV18	TRBJ1-5	TRBD1	15	once	TGTGCCAGCCAAGGACAGGGGGCAGGAAATCAGCCCCAGCATTTT	CASQGQGAGNQPQHF
TRBV19	TRBJ2-7	NA	13	NA	TGTGCCAGTAGGACAGGTAGCTCCTACGAGCAGTACTTC	CASRTGSSYEQYF
TRBV30	TRBJ1-3	TRBD1	14	NA	TGTGCCTGGAGGGACAGGTACTCTGGAAACACCATATATTTT	CAWRDRYSGNTIYF